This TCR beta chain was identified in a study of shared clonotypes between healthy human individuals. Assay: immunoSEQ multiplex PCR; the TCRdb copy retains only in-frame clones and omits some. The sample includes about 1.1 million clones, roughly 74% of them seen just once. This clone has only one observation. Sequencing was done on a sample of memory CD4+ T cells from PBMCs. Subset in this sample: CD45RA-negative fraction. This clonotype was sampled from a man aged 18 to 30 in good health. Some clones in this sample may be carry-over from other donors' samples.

CDR3 amino acids: CASSSDRGGYEQYF. DNA of the CDR3: TGTGCCAGCAGTTCAGACAGGGGTGGCTACGAGCAGTACTTC. V is TRBV27 and J is TRBJ2-7; TRBD1 agrees at 8 bases. The CDR3 spans 14 residues. Germline V gene sequence: CDR1 MNHEY, CDR2 SMNVEV (reference sequence). The V gene end was trimmed by 4 bases and the J gene end by 3 bases; junction bases not matched to a gene: 5.